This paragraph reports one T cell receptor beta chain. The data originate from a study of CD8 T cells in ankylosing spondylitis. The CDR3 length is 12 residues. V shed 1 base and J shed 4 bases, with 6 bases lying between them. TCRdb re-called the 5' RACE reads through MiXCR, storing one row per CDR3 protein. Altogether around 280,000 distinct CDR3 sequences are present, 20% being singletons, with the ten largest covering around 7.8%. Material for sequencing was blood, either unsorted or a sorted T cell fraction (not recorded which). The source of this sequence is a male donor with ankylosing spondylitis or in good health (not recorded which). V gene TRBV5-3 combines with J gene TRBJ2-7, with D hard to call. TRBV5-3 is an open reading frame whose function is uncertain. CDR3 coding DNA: TGTGCCAGAAGCTTGCTAGATTACGAGCAGTACGTC. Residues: CARSLLDYEQYV.